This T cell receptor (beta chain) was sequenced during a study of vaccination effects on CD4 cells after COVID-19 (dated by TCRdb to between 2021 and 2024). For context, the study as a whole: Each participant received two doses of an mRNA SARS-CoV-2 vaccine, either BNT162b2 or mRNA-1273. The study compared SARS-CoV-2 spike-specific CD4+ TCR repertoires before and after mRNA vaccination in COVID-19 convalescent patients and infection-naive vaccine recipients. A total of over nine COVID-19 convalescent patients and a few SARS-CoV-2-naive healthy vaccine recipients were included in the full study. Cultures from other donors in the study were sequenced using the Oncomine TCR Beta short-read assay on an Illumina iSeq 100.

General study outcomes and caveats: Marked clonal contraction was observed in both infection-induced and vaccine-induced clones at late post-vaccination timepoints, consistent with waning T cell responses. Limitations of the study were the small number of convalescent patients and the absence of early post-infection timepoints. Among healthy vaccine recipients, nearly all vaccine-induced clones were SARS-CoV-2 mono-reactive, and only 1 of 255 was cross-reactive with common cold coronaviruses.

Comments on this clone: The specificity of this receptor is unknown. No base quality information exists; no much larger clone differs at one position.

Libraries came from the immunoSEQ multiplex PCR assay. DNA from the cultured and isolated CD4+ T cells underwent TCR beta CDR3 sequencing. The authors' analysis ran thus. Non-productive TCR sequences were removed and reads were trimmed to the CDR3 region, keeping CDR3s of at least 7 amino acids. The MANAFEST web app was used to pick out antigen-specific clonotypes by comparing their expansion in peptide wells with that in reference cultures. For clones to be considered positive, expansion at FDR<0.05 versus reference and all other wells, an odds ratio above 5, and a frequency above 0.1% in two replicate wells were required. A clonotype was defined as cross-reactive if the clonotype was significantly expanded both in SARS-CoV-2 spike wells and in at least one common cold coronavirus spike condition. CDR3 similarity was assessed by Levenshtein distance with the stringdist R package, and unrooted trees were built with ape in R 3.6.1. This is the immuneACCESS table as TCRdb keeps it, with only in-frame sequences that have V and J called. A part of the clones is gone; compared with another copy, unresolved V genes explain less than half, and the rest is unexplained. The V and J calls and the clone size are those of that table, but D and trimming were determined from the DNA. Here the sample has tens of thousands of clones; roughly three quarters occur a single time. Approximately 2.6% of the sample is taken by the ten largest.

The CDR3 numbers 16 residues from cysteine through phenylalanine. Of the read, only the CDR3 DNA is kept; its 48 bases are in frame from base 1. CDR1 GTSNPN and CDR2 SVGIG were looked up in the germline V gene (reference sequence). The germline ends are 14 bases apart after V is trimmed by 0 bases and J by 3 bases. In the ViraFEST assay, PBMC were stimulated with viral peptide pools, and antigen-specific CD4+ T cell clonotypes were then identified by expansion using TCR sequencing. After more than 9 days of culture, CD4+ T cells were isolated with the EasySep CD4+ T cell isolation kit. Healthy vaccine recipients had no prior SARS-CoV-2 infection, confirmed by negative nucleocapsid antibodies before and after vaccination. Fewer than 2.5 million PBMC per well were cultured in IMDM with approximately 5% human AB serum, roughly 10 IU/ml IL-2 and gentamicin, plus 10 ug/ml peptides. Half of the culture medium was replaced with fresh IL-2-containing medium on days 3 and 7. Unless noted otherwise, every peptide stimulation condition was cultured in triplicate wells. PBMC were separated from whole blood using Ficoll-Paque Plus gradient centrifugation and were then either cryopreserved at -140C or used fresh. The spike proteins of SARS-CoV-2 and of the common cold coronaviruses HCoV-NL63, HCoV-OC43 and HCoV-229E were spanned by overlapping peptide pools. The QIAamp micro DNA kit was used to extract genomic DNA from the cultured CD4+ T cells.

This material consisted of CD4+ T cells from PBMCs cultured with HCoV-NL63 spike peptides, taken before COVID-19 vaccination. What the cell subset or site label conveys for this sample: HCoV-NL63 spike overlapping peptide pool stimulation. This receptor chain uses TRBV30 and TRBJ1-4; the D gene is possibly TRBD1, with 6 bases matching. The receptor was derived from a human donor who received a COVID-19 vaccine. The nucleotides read TGTGCCTGGAGTGTCGGGGGGGCGCCGGCTAATGAAAAACTGTTTTTT. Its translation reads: CAWSVGGAPANEKLFF.